The clone carrying this T cell receptor beta chain was recorded a few times. This record belongs to a study of T cells in Graves' hyperthyroidism and ophthalmopathy. RNA transcripts provided the source from which TCR beta CDR3 regions were amplified. Researchers ran a first-round RT-PCR on the TCR CDR3 using the HTBI primer set. TCRdb redid the calling of the multiplex PCR reads with MiXCR, one entry per CDR3 protein. This sample carries 600,000 to 900,000 distinct CDR3 sequences, roughly 17% of them seen once, and the ten largest clones take under 10%. This CDR3 region has 14 residues. V lost 3 bases and J 4 bases, leaving 12 bases between the germline ends. Germline V gene lookup returns CDR1 MDHEN and CDR2 SYDVKM.

The source material was blood. The genes are TRBV28 and TRBJ1-2, with TRBD1 as a possible D gene (6 bases). This TCR was sampled from a man aged 18 to 29 with Graves' hyperthyroidism. CDR3 protein: CASSLFGQPYGYTF. The CDR3 DNA follows: TGTGCCAGCAGTTTGTTTGGACAGCCCTATGGCTACACCTTC.